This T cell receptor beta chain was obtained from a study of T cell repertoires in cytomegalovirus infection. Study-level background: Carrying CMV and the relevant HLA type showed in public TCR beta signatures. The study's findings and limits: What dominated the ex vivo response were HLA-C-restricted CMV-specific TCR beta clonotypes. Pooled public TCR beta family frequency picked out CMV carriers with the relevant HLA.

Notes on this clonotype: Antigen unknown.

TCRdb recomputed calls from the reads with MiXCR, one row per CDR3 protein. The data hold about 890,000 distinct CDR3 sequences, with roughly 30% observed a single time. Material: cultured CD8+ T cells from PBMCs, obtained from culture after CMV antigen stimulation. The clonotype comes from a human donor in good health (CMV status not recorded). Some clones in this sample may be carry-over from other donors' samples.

The DNA for the CDR3 is TGTGCCACCAGCCACCCGCGGGGACCAAACACCGGGGAGCTGTTTTTT. This sequence encodes CATSHPRGPNTGELFF. The rearrangement uses TRBV24-1 and TRBJ2-2, with D maybe TRBD2 (6 bases). CDR3 length equals 16 residues. Germline V gives CDR1 KGHDR, CDR2 SFDVKD. The V gene lost 7 bases and the J gene lost 2 bases, with 16 bases spanning the gap.